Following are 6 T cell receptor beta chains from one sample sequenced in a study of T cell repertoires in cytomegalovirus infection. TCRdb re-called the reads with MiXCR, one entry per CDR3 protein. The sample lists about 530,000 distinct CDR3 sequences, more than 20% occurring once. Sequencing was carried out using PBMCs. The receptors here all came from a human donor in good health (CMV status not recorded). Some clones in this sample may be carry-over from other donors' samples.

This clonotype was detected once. The CDR3 DNA reads as TGTGCCAGCAGCTTAGGGGATCGCAGAAACAATTCACCCCTCCACTTT. This gives the protein CASSLGDRRNNSPLHF. V and J are TRBV7-4 and TRBJ1-6; D is undetermined. Looked up from germline, CDR1 is SGHVT and CDR2 is SQSDAQ. The CDR3 extends over 16 amino acids. Trimming took off 1 base at V and 7 bases at J, with 14 bases between the two ends.

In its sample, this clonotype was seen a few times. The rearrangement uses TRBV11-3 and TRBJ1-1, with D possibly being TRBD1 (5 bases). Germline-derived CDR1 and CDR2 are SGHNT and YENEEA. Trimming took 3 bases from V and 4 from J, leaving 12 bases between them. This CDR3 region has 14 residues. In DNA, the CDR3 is TGTGCCAGCAGCTTTGGGGGAAGAGGCACTGAAGCTTTCTTT. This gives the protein CASSFGGRGTEAFF.

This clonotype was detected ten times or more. The CDR3 nucleotides are TGTGCCAGCAGTGTAATATATAGGACTGAAGCTTTCTTT. Encoded protein: CASSVIYRTEAFF. The V and J genes are TRBV27 and TRBJ1-1; D is ambiguous. V shed 5 bases and J shed 5 bases, with 12 bases lying between them. The CDR3 contains 13 residues. Germline V gives CDR1 MNHEY, CDR2 SMNVEV (reference sequence).

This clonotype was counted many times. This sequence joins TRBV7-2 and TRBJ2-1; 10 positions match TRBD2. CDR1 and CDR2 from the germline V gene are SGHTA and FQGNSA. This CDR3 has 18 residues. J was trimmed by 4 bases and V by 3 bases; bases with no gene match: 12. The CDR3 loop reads CASSLKISGRSGYNEQFF. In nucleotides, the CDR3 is TGTGCCAGCAGCTTGAAGATTAGCGGGAGGTCAGGGTACAATGAGCAGTTCTTC.

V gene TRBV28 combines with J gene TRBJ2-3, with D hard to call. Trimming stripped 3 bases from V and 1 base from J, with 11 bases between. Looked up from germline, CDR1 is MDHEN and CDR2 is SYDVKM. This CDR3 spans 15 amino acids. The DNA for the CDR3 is TGTGCCAGCAGTTTCTCCGTAGGAGGCACAGATACGCAGTATTTT. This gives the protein CASSFSVGGTDTQYF.

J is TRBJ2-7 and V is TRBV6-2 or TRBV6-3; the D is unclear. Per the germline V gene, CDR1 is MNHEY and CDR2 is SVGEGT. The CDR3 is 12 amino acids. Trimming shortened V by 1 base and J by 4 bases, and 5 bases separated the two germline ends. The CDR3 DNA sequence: TGTGCCAGCAGTTACTACGGATACGAGCAGTACGTC. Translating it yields CASSYYGYEQYV.